What follows are 11 T cell receptor beta chains derived from one specimen sequenced in a study of T cell repertoires in cytomegalovirus infection. Their cognate antigens are unknown. In TCRdb, the reads were re-called with MiXCR into one record per CDR3 protein. The profile shows 830,000 or so distinct CDR3 sequences, approximately 32% of them singletons. Specimen: cultured CD8+ T cells from PBMCs, collected from culture after CMV antigen stimulation. These receptors were obtained from a human donor in good health (CMV status not recorded). Some clones in this sample may be carry-over from other donors' samples.

This clonotype has ten or more counts. The chain carries TRBV5-1 and TRBJ2-7, with 9 bases matching TRBD1. Germline-derived CDR1 and CDR2 are SGHRS and YFSETQ. Germline trimming cut 3 bases from V and 2 bases from J; bases unmatched to any gene: 3. This CDR3 region has 14 residues. Here the CDR3 DNA reads TGCGCCAGCAGCTGGGGGACAGGGACCTACGAGCAGTACTTC. The encoded protein is CASSWGTGTYEQYF.

This clonotype was seen repeatedly, ten times or more. V gene TRBV6-5 combines with J gene TRBJ2-1; 10 positions agree with TRBD1. Germline CDR1 is MNHEY and CDR2 is SVGAGI. The CDR3 runs 15 residues. The ends lost 4 bases at V and 7 bases at J; junction bases unmatched: 7. In nucleotides, the CDR3 is TGTGCCAGCAGTTTGGGACAGGGGTTGTGGAATGAGCAGTTCTTC. Amino acid sequence: CASSLGQGLWNEQFF.

The gene calls are TRBV14 and TRBJ2-7, with a tentative D call TRBD2 (6 bases). The CDR3 sequence is 16 residues long. Per the germline V gene, CDR1 is SGHDN and CDR2 is FVKESK. V gave up 3 bases and J gave up 2 bases, with 17 bases separating them. DNA for the CDR3: TGTGCCAGCAGCCAGAAACACGGGACTTCCCCCTACGAGCAGTACTTC. Its translation is CASSQKHGTSPYEQYF.

This chain connects TRBV27 to TRBJ2-3; D may match TRBD1 or TRBD2 (5 bases each). V lost 6 bases to trimming and J lost 4 bases, with 17 bases between them. The CDR3 covers 15 residues. Germline CDR1 reads MNHEY; CDR2 reads SMNVEV (reference sequence). Here the CDR3 DNA reads TGTGCCAGCAGGGCCGGGACCCTCCCGGCAGATACGCAGTATTTT. It translates to CASRAGTLPADTQYF.

This clonotype was found a few times. V gene TRBV7-9 combines with J gene TRBJ1-2; maybe TRBD1 (5 bases). Germline-derived CDR1 and CDR2 are SEHNR and FQNEAQ (reference sequence). V was cut by 0 bases and J by 5 bases, with 13 bases left in between. The CDR3 is 15 residues long. CDR3 region: CASSLAAGSRYGYTF. CDR3 nucleotide sequence: TGTGCCAGCAGCTTAGCGGCAGGGTCGAGGTATGGCTACACCTTC. The full variable domain, its missing parts supplied by reference TRBV7-9 and TRBJ1-2, is DTGVSQNPRHKITKRGQNVTFRCDPISEHNRLYWYRQTLGQGPEFLTYFQNEAQLEKSRLLSDRFSAERPKGSFSTLEIQRTEQGDSAMYLCASSLAAGSRYGYTFGSGTRLTVV.

On this clonotype: Just one base apart from a much larger clone, this may be a read error. This rearrangement joins TRBV7-6 to TRBJ1-4; D perhaps matches TRBD1 (5 bases). Per germline, CDR1 SGHVS and CDR2 FNYEAQ. The CDR3 is made up of 15 amino acids. V gave up 5 bases and J gave up 0 bases, with 10 bases separating them. The CDR3 nucleotides read TGTGCCAGCAGCAATAGGGGTGCAACTAATGAAAAACTGTTTTTT. Its protein is CASSNRGATNEKLFF.

This clonotype was found a few times. The chain has TRBV28 and TRBJ2-7, with a weak D call TRBD1 (6 bases). The CDR3 length is 15 residues. Trimming removed 7 bases at V and 3 bases at J, with 19 bases between. CDR1 MDHEN and CDR2 SYDVKM come from the germline V gene. The CDR3 coding sequence is TGTGCCAGCACCCTAGGCAGGGGCGCAGTCTACGAGCAGTACGTC. Protein sequence: CASTLGRGAVYEQYV.

The CDR3: CATSRLPTGSGANVLTF. CDR3 DNA: TGTGCCACCAGCAGACTCCCGACAGGGAGTGGGGCCAACGTCCTGACTTTC. The chain carries TRBV15 and TRBJ2-6; 7 bases are shared with TRBD1. V lost 2 bases and J lost 3; bases outside the gene matches: 7. The germline gives CDR1 LNHNV, CDR2 YYDKDF (reference sequence). The CDR3 totals 17 residues. Filled out from reference TRBV15 and TRBJ2-6, the complete variable domain reads DAMVIQNPRYQVTQFGKPVTLSCSQTLNHNVMYWYQQKSSQAPKLLFHYYDKDFNNEADTPDNFQSRRPNTSFCFLDIRSPGLGDTAMYLCATSRLPTGSGANVLTFGAGSRLTVL.

This chain connects TRBV11-3 to TRBJ2-2; 8 nucleotides agree with TRBD1. The V gene's germline CDR1 is SGHNT and CDR2 YENEEA. This CDR3 has 15 amino acids. V dropped 4 bases and J dropped 6; count of bases not matched to a gene: 7. The CDR3 here is CASSSGRQGPGELFF. The CDR3 DNA follows: TGTGCCAGCAGCTCGGGGCGACAGGGGCCCGGGGAGCTGTTTTTT.

This chain joins TRBV6-5 and TRBJ1-3; D call uncertain. The ends were cut back, 2 bases at V and 0 bases at J, with 17 bases in the middle. This CDR3 region has 18 residues. CDR1 is MNHEY, CDR2 SVGAGI, per germline. The CDR3 spells CASSYSFTNTGSGNTIYF. The DNA of the CDR3 is TGTGCCAGCAGTTACAGCTTTACGAACACCGGCTCTGGAAACACCATATATTTT.

V gene TRBV6-5 combines with J gene TRBJ1-1; 8 bases agree with TRBD1. V shed 5 bases, J shed 11 bases, and the junction held 10 bases outside the gene matches. From germline, CDR1 is MNHEY and CDR2 SVGAGI. This CDR3 comprises 13 residues. The CDR3 region is CASSGQGWVLAFF. The CDR3 bases are TGTGCCAGCAGTGGACAGGGTTGGGTCTTGGCTTTCTTT.